This TCR beta chain came from a study of shared clonotypes between healthy human individuals. Sequenced by immunoSEQ multiplex PCR; TCRdb stores in-frame clones only, minus some. Of about 2.4 million clones in the sample, approximately 93% were seen once. CDR3 length equals 15 residues. Germline trimming cut 4 bases from V and 6 bases from J; bases unmatched to any gene: 7. Germline V gene data show CDR1 as SGHVS and CDR2 as FQNEAQ. The chain combines TRBV7-8 with TRBJ2-5; TRBD2 matches 11 bases. The sequencing input was naive CD4+ T cells from PBMCs. The subset denotes: CD45RA+ positively selected. This TCR came from a man between 18 and 29 years old in good health. Some clones in this sample may be carry-over from other donors' samples. Here the CDR3 reads CASSSSTSGTKTQYF. The CDR3 coding sequence is TGTGCCAGCAGCTCGTCGACTAGCGGGACAAAGACCCAGTACTTC.